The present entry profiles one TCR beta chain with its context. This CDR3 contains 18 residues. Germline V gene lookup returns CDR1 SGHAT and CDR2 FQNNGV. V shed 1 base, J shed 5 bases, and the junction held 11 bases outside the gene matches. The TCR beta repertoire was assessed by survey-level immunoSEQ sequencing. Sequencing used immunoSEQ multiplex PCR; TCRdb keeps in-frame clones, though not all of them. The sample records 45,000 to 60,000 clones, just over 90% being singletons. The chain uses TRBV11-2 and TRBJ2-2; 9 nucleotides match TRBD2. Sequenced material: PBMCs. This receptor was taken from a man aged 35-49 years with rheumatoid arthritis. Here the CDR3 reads CASSLGPRGGAGTGELFF. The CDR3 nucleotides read TGTGCCAGCAGCTTAGGACCTCGCGGGGGGGCCGGGACCGGGGAGCTGTTTTTT.